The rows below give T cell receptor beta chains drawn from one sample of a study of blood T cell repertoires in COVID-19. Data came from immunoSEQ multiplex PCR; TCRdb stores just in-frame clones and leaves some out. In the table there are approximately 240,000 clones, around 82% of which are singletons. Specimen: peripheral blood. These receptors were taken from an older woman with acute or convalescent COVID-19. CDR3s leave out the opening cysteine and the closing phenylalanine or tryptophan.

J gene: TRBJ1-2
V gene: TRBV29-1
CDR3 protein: SVTTDRGNYGYT

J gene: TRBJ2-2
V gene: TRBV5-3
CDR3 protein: ARSGVCIFPQKRSLWAGELF

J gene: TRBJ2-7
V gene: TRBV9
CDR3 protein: ASSRSSGGEIYEQY

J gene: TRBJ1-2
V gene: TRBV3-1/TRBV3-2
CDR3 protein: ASSQASTSNYGYT

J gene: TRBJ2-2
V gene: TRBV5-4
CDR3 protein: ASSLGAGELF

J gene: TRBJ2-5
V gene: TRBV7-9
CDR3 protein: ASSLRGGETQY

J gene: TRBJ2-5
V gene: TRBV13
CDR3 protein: ASVGRGTGETQY

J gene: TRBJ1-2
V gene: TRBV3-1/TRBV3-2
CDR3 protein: ASSILDRGYGYT

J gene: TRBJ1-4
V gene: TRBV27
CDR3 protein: ASSLFAFSGDGGSEKLF

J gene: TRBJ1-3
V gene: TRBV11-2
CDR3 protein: ASSGQRYSGNTIY

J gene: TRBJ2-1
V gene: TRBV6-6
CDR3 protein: ASCRLAGDPYNEQF

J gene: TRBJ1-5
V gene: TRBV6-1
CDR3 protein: ASSEAESAYSNQPQH

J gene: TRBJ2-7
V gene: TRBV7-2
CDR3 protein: ASSSQIQGNEQY

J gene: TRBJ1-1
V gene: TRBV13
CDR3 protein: ASSLRRPQGNTEAF

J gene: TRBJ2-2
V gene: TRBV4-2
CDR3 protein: ASSPEESGGKDTGELF

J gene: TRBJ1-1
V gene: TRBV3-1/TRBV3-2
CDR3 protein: ASSPGQGGLAF

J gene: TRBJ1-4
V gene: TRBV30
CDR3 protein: AWSSAGTGYEKLF

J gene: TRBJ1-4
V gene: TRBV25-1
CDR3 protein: ASSDRGQVAF

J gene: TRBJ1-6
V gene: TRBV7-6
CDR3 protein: ASSPEGAGSPLH

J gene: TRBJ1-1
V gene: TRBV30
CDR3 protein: AWSRRGLGEAF

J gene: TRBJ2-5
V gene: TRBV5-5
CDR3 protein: ASSFEVGSWQETQY

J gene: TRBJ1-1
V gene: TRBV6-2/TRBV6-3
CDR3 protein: ASSYRQQGEAF

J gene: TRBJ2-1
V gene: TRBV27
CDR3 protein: ASSASSGGYHNEQF

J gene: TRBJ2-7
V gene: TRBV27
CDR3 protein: ASRQLSSYEQY

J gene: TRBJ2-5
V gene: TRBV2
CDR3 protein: ASSDGGETQY

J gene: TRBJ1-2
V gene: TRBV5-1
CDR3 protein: ASSLAAGFNYGYT

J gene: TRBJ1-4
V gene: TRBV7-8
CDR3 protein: ASSLERARGREKLF

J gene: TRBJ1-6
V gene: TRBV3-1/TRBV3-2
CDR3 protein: ASSPRGNSPLH

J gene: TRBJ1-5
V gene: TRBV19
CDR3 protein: ASSIQGYQPQH

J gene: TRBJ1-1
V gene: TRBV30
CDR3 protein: AWIRELGTF

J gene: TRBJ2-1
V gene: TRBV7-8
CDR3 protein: ASSQGGFEQF

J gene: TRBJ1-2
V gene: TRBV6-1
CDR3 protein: ASSESGQPSLTHYGYT

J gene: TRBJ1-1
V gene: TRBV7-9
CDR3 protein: ASSFQKTEAF

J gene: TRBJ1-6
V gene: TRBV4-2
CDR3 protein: ASSQGTTSFSSPLH

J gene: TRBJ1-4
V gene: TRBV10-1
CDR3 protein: ASRGTGVRTNEKLF

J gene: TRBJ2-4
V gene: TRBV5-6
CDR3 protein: ASSLGGGQKMIAKNIQY